The rows below give T cell receptor beta chains drawn from one sample of a study of T cells in Graves' hyperthyroidism and ophthalmopathy. Each CDR3 protein is one row after TCRdb ran MiXCR on the multiplex PCR reads. The table lists about 420,000 distinct CDR3 sequences, roughly 13% of them singletons. Sequenced material: blood. Receptor source: a young woman with Graves' hyperthyroidism. Each CDR3 is given with its conserved first and last residue. Fields, in order: D gene, clone size, V gene, J gene, CDR3 DNA, CDR3 protein. The D gene is left open where the match is weak. Expanded clones are given a class, and other clones once, few, many or no size at all.

NA,many,TRBV20-1,TRBJ1-2,TGCAGTGCTAGGATAGGACAGTCGTATGGCTACACCTTC,CSARIGQSYGYTF
NA,NA,TRBV6-2/TRBV6-3,TRBJ2-1,TGTGCCAGCGAAGGGGGACTTGAGCAGTTCTTC,CASEGGLEQFF
TRBD2,many,TRBV7-9,TRBJ2-3,TGTGCCAGCAGCCCGGCGAGAGGGACTAGCGGTAGCACAGATACGCAGTATTTT,CASSPARGTSGSTDTQYF
NA,many,TRBV28,TRBJ2-3,TGTGCCAGCAGTCCTATAACAGCGGGCACAGATACGCAGTATTTT,CASSPITAGTDTQYF
NA,many,TRBV20-1,TRBJ1-1,TGCAGTGCTCCGGAGAACACTGAAGCTTTCTTT,CSAPENTEAFF
NA,many,TRBV11-2,TRBJ2-5,TGTGCCAGCAGCTTAGGGGTGATAGCGGATACACAAGAGACCCAGTACTTC,CASSLGVIADTQETQYF
TRBD1,many,TRBV27,TRBJ2-3,TGTGCCAGGGACAGGGTGAACACAGATACGCAGTATTTT,CARDRVNTDTQYF
NA,NA,TRBV4-3,TRBJ2-6,TGCGCCAGCAGCCAAGAACTCGTCACAGGTGCTCCTCTCTCTGGGGCCAACGTCCTGACTTTC,CASSQELVTGAPLSGANVLTF
TRBD2,many,TRBV12-3/TRBV12-4,TRBJ2-7,TGTGCCAGCAGTTTAATATTTCGACTAGCGGGAGTATTGCCCTCCTCCTACGAGCAGTACTTC,CASSLIFRLAGVLPSSYEQYF
NA,many,TRBV4-3,TRBJ2-1,TGCGCCAGCAGCCAAGTACGGAAGCCCTACAATGAGCAGTTCTTC,CASSQVRKPYNEQFF
NA,NA,TRBV19,TRBJ1-1,TGTGCCAGTAGTATAGGGCCCGCCGGGGCCAGCCTTCGATTAGACACTGAAGCTTTCTTT,CASSIGPAGASLRLDTEAFF
NA,many,TRBV28,TRBJ1-6,TGTGCCAGCAGTTCCCCACTACGGACAGCTAATTCACCCCTCCACTTT,CASSSPLRTANSPLHF
NA,few,TRBV28,TRBJ1-3,TGTGCCAGCAGTCGCTTGGTGGGGGGGGGCACCATATATTTT,CASSRLVGGGTIYF
NA,NA,TRBV7-3,TRBJ1-2,TGTGCCAGCAGCTTAGGTTCGGAACTTATCGATGGCTACACCTTC,CASSLGSELIDGYTF
TRBD2,many,TRBV7-3,TRBJ2-3,TGTGCCAGCAGCCCAGTGGGGACTAGCGGGAGGCCAGATACGCAGTATTTT,CASSPVGTSGRPDTQYF
TRBD2,many,TRBV30,TRBJ2-7,TGTGCCTGGATTAGCGGGAGGCTCCCCTACGAGCAGTACTTC,CAWISGRLPYEQYF
NA,many,TRBV7-8,TRBJ1-2,TGTGCCAGCAGCTTAGGCAGCGGGGTTTATGGCTACACCTTC,CASSLGSGVYGYTF
NA,many,TRBV11-2,TRBJ2-3,TGTGCCAGCAGCCCTAGGGGGACTAATCAGGATACGCAGTATTTT,CASSPRGTNQDTQYF
TRBD1,NA,TRBV11-2,TRBJ2-7,TGCGCCAGCAGCCAAGATACAGGACAGGGGACCTACGAGCAGTACTTC,CASSQDTGQGTYEQYF
NA,few,TRBV7-9,TRBJ2-4,TGTGCCAGCAGCTTAGTAGAGACAGGTCTTAAGAACGACATTCAGTACTTC,CASSLVETGLKNDIQYF
TRBD2,many,TRBV27,TRBJ2-7,TGTGCCAGCAGTTATAGCCTAGCGGGAACCTCCTACGAGCAGTACTTC,CASSYSLAGTSYEQYF
TRBD2,NA,TRBV7-9,TRBJ2-3,TGTGCCAGCTCATCTCGGACTAGCGGATACACAGATACGCAGTATTTT,CASSSRTSGYTDTQYF
NA,many,TRBV30,TRBJ1-1,TGTGCCTGGAGTATGACAGACACTGAAGCTTTCTTT,CAWSMTDTEAFF
TRBD2,many,TRBV7-8,TRBJ2-7,TGTGCCAGCAGCTTCCCAGCGGGAGGTTCCTACGAGCAGTACTTC,CASSFPAGGSYEQYF
NA,many,TRBV2,TRBJ2-3,TGTGCCAGCAGCCCTACAGGGAATATTCCAGATACGCAGTATTTT,CASSPTGNIPDTQYF
TRBD2,many,TRBV3-1,TRBJ2-5,TGTGCCAGCAGCCATGGGACTAGCGCGCAACAAGAGACCCAGTACTTC,CASSHGTSAQQETQYF
NA,many,TRBV12-3/TRBV12-4,TRBJ1-3,TGTGCCAGCAGTTCCAGGGGTTCTTATGGAAACACCATATATTTT,CASSSRGSYGNTIYF
TRBD2,many,TRBV6-1,TRBJ2-7,TGTGCCAGCAGTGAAAGGACTAGCGGGTGGTACGAGCAGTACTTC,CASSERTSGWYEQYF
NA,many,TRBV7-3,TRBJ1-1,TGTGCCAGCAGCGAACAGGGAATAGACACTGAAGCTTTCTTT,CASSEQGIDTEAFF
TRBD2,many,TRBV28,TRBJ2-1,TGTGCCAGCTGTTCAGGACTAGTTCTTGGCAATGAGCAGTTCTTC,CASCSGLVLGNEQFF
TRBD2,many,TRBV29-1,TRBJ2-1,TGCAGCGTTGGAAGCGGGAGAAGGGGAGAGCAGTTCTTC,CSVGSGRRGEQFF
NA,many,TRBV27,TRBJ2-7,TGTGCCAGCAGCACGGACGGGTACGAGCAGTACTTC,CASSTDGYEQYF
TRBD1,NA,TRBV13,TRBJ1-3,TGTGCCAGCAGCTTGTTATACCCGGGACAGGGGAGCTCTGGAAACACCATATATTTT,CASSLLYPGQGSSGNTIYF
NA,many,TRBV28,TRBJ2-5,TGTGCCAGCAGTCCAGGGAGCTGGGGGGAGACCCAGTACTTC,CASSPGSWGETQYF
NA,many,TRBV6-2/TRBV6-3,TRBJ1-5,TGTGCCAGCGGCCCATTGGGGGGCAATCAGCCCCAGCATTTT,CASGPLGGNQPQHF
NA,many,TRBV10-3,TRBJ2-7,TGTGCCATCAGGAGGGATGCGGGGACCTACGAGCAGTACTTC,CAIRRDAGTYEQYF
NA,many,TRBV28,TRBJ1-5,TGTGCCAGCAGTTTATTAGAGGGGAAACATCAGCCCCAGCATTTT,CASSLLEGKHQPQHF
NA,many,TRBV6-1,TRBJ2-7,TGTGCCAGCAGTGTCAGAGGCTACGAGCAGTACTTC,CASSVRGYEQYF
NA,NA,TRBV28,TRBJ2-7,TGTGCCAGCAGAAACGGACAGACCTACGAGCAGTACTTC,CASRNGQTYEQYF
TRBD1,many,TRBV28,TRBJ1-2,TGTGCCAGCAGCGTGGGGACAGCGATTAACTATGGCTACACCTTC,CASSVGTAINYGYTF